Listed below are T cell receptor beta chains from one sample, sequenced in a study of shared clonotypes between healthy human individuals. Assay: immunoSEQ multiplex PCR; the TCRdb copy retains only in-frame clones and omits some. The sample has some 2.1 million clones, 85% to 95% seen once. Sequencing was performed on naive CD4+ T cells sorted from blood. The receptors were gathered from a man aged 18 to 30 in good health. Both conserved end residues are part of each CDR3.

CDR3 protein: CASSPALSSNEQFF
V gene: TRBV6-5
J gene: TRBJ2-1

CDR3 protein: CASSLFGPGELFF
V gene: TRBV5-4
J gene: TRBJ2-2

CDR3 protein: CASSPGTGPLEQYF
V gene: TRBV27
J gene: TRBJ2-7

CDR3 protein: CASSLGSGTGGSPLHF
V gene: TRBV7-9
J gene: TRBJ1-6

CDR3 protein: CASRFQTVSYEQYF
V gene: TRBV2
J gene: TRBJ2-7

CDR3 protein: CASTPDGSSYEQYF
V gene: TRBV5-1
J gene: TRBJ2-7

CDR3 protein: CASSRTSGGYEQYF
V gene: TRBV9
J gene: TRBJ2-7

CDR3 protein: CASNPGLSTDTQYF
V gene: TRBV7-2
J gene: TRBJ2-3

CDR3 protein: CASSSIRPGQVETQYF
V gene: TRBV7-8
J gene: TRBJ2-5

CDR3 protein: CASSLLRESGTDTQYF
V gene: TRBV9
J gene: TRBJ2-3

CDR3 protein: CASSAERASNTEAFF
V gene: TRBV19
J gene: TRBJ1-1

CDR3 protein: CASSPQPYYEQYF
V gene: TRBV6-5
J gene: TRBJ2-7

CDR3 protein: CASNPSMRYEQYF
V gene: TRBV6-1
J gene: TRBJ2-7

CDR3 protein: CASTTDMPEAFF
V gene: TRBV2
J gene: TRBJ1-1

CDR3 protein: CASSTGFNSVRQYF
V gene: TRBV6-6
J gene: TRBJ2-7

CDR3 protein: CAWGGDSPLHF
V gene: TRBV30
J gene: TRBJ1-6

CDR3 protein: CASSEQGATGEAFF
V gene: TRBV6-4
J gene: TRBJ1-1

CDR3 protein: CASSLTLADQETQYF
V gene: TRBV5-8
J gene: TRBJ2-5

CDR3 protein: CASSQGQGAVGAEAFF
V gene: TRBV5-1
J gene: TRBJ1-1

CDR3 protein: CATWGSQYQETQYF
V gene: TRBV6-5
J gene: TRBJ2-5

CDR3 protein: CSARLNTEAFF
V gene: TRBV20-1
J gene: TRBJ1-1

CDR3 protein: CASSGQGSNNSPLHF
V gene: TRBV9
J gene: TRBJ1-6

CDR3 protein: CASSEKDRLNTEAFF
V gene: TRBV6-4
J gene: TRBJ1-1

CDR3 protein: CASSLVVAGELFF
V gene: TRBV5-6
J gene: TRBJ2-2

CDR3 protein: CASSFRENTEAFF
V gene: TRBV7-7
J gene: TRBJ1-1

CDR3 protein: CAISEGTGRAQYF
V gene: TRBV10-3
J gene: TRBJ2-4

CDR3 protein: CASSSNFNQPQHF
V gene: TRBV14
J gene: TRBJ1-5

CDR3 protein: CASSFSGGGPSYEQYF
V gene: TRBV7-6
J gene: TRBJ2-7

CDR3 protein: CASSLSGTFYNSPLHF
V gene: TRBV27
J gene: TRBJ1-6

CDR3 protein: CASSQELNSPLHF
V gene: TRBV4-1
J gene: TRBJ1-6